This passage covers 29 T cell receptor beta chains from one sample sequenced in a study of CD8 T cells in ankylosing spondylitis. Each CDR3 protein gets one entry after TCRdb re-called the 5' RACE reads with MiXCR. The sample shows fewer than 350,000 distinct CDR3 sequences, 11% of them seen only once. The specimen sequenced was blood, either unsorted or a sorted T cell fraction (not recorded which). All receptors come from a female donor with ankylosing spondylitis or in good health (not recorded which).

There are a few counts of this clonotype. The V gene is TRBV7-2, the J gene TRBJ2-1; perhaps TRBD2 as D (5 bases). The germline V and J ends were trimmed by 5 bases and 10 bases, with 12 bases remaining between them. This CDR3 contains 12 residues. Germline V lookup: CDR1 SGHTA, CDR2 FQGNSA. CDR3 loop: CASSHAPGEQFF. CDR3 nucleotides: TGTGCCAGCAGCCATGCTCCGGGGGAGCAGTTCTTC.

This clonotype was counted ten times or more. V is TRBV6-1 and J is TRBJ2-2, with unresolved D. The CDR3 has 17 residues. Germline-derived CDR1 and CDR2 are MNHNS and SASEGT. With 8 bases removed from V and 5 bases from J, the gap between germline ends came to 24 bases. CDR3 bases: TGTGCCAGCTGTCCCCGAGGATACGAATACTTAACCGGGGAGCTGTTTTTT. Its protein product is CASCPRGYEYLTGELFF.

This clonotype was recorded only once. The gene calls are TRBV29-1 and TRBJ2-3; 8 bases map to TRBD2. V lost 3 bases, J lost 2 bases, and 10 bases stayed unmatched. This CDR3 has 16 residues. Germline assignment: CDR1 SQVTM and CDR2 ANQGSEA. The CDR3 region is CSVDLSLAGSTDTQYF. The DNA for the CDR3 is TGCAGCGTTGATCTTAGTCTAGCGGGTTCCACAGATACGCAGTATTTT.

V usage is TRBV9 and J usage is TRBJ2-3; 9 bases match TRBD2. Trimming at V came to 7 bases and at J to 3 bases, leaving 12 bases not matched to a gene. CDR1 is SGDLS and CDR2 is YYNGEE in the germline V gene. CDR3 length equals 16 residues. The CDR3 loop is CASSNEVAGATDTQYF. The CDR3 nucleotides read TGTGCCAGCTCCAACGAGGTAGCGGGGGCTACAGATACGCAGTATTTT.

This clonotype was picked up many times. CDR3: CASSPNPGGSYEQYF. CDR3 DNA sequence: TGTGCCAGCAGTCCGAACCCGGGAGGCTCCTACGAGCAGTACTTC. This rearrangement joins TRBV27 to TRBJ2-7; 7 bases line up with TRBD2. V was pared by 5 bases and J by 0 bases, with 7 bases of the junction left unmatched. The CDR3 spans 15 residues. Germline values: CDR1 MNHEY, CDR2 SMNVEV (reference sequence).

This clonotype has at least ten counts. The chain joins TRBV9 to TRBJ2-3; maybe TRBD1 (6 bases). The length of the CDR3 is 15 residues. Deletions cut 0 bases from V and 4 bases from J, with 12 bases between. Germline CDR1 and CDR2: SGDLS and YYNGEE. CDR3: CASSVEGDMADTQYF. CDR3 bases: TGTGCCAGCAGCGTAGAGGGGGACATGGCAGATACGCAGTATTTT.

This clonotype was counted a few times. The chain joins TRBV7-3 to TRBJ2-3; D unclear. The germline V and J ends were trimmed by 1 base and 2 bases, with 4 bases remaining between them. CDR1 and CDR2 (germline): SGHTA, FQGTGA. This CDR3 has 13 residues. The CDR3, as DNA: TGTGCCAGCAGCTTAAAAGTCACAGATACGCAGTATTTT. It codes for CASSLKVTDTQYF.

This clonotype was observed at least ten times. The genes are TRBV6-1 and TRBJ2-7; 7 bases match TRBD1. V lost 7 bases and J lost 5; bases outside the gene matches: 11. Germline values: CDR1 MNHNS, CDR2 SASEGT. The CDR3 has 14 amino acids. CDR3 amino acids: CASKMTGKKDEQYF. For the CDR3, the DNA is TGTGCCAGCAAAATGACAGGGAAGAAAGACGAGCAGTACTTC.

This clonotype came up many times. The V gene is TRBV28, the J gene TRBJ1-2, with D hard to call. This CDR3 is built from 12 residues. Trimming took 7 bases from V and 5 from J, leaving 11 bases between them. Germline-derived CDR1 and CDR2 are MDHEN and SYDVKM. The CDR3, as DNA: TGTGCCAGCACCTCCCAGAATTATGGCTACACCTTC. It yields the protein CASTSQNYGYTF.

This clonotype showed up many times. The J gene is TRBJ1-1, the V gene TRBV5-1, with TRBD1 as a possible D gene (5 bases). The germline CDR1 and CDR2 sequences are SGHRS and YFSETQ. The CDR3 has 11 residues. The germline V and J ends were trimmed by 5 bases and 10 bases, with 12 bases remaining between them. The CDR3 loop reads CASSPGEGAFF. The CDR3 DNA follows: TGCGCCAGCAGTCCGGGGGAGGGAGCTTTCTTT.

At least ten counts were recorded for this clonotype. The chain uses TRBV24-1 and TRBJ1-1; D is possibly TRBD1 (5 bases). Germline assignment: CDR1 KGHDR and CDR2 SFDVKD. Trimming removed 7 bases from V and 7 bases from J, with 18 bases in between. This CDR3 is built from 14 residues. DNA for the CDR3: TGTGCCACCAGACACACCGACCGGGGGGATGAAGCTTTCTTT. It encodes CATRHTDRGDEAFF.

The J gene is TRBJ2-5, the V gene TRBV18; either TRBD1 or TRBD2 may supply D (5 bases each). Deletions cut 6 bases from V and 3 bases from J, with 11 bases between. This CDR3 contains 13 residues. CDR1 KGHSH and CDR2 LQKENI come from the germline V gene. The CDR3 DNA is TGTGCCAGCTCCCCCGGGACGAAAGAGACCCAGTACTTC. Its translation is CASSPGTKETQYF.

This clonotype was counted ten times or more. The chain carries TRBV20-1 and TRBJ1-1; the D gene is possibly TRBD1 (5 bases). The CDR3 totals 14 residues. The germline V gene has CDR1 DFQATT and CDR2 SNEGSKA (reference sequence). V lost 5 bases to trimming and J lost 8 bases, with 21 bases between them. The CDR3 region is CSALSGTAVREAFF. The CDR3 DNA reads as TGCAGTGCTCTTTCGGGGACGGCCGTAAGAGAAGCTTTCTTT.

The chain has TRBV7-2 and TRBJ1-3; a possible D gene is TRBD1 (5 bases). This CDR3 is built from 15 residues. Germline assignment: CDR1 SGHTA and CDR2 FQGNSA. The V end was cut by 5 bases, the J end by 4 bases, with 15 bases between. The CDR3: CASSPRGTPGNTIYF. CDR3 bases: TGTGCCAGCAGCCCCCGAGGGACGCCGGGAAACACCATATATTTT.

Notes on this clonotype: This sequence may be a read error, since a much larger clone differs from it by one base. The chain uses TRBV10-3 and TRBJ2-7; 9 bases line up with TRBD1. The CDR3 covers 14 residues. V dropped 10 bases and J dropped 6; count of bases not matched to a gene: 13. Germline lookup yields CDR1 ENHRY and CDR2 SYGVKD. DNA of the CDR3: TGTGCCACTACGGGGACAGGGATGGTGTGCGAGCAGTACTTC. It yields the protein CATTGTGMVCEQYF.

This clonotype has just a few counts. This chain connects TRBV5-1 to TRBJ1-4, with TRBD1 matching 7 bases. J was trimmed by 7 bases and V by 5 bases; bases with no gene match: 8. CDR3 size: 14 residues. Germline CDR1 reads SGHRS; CDR2 reads YFSETQ. Here the CDR3 reads CASRPGQNSEKLFF. In nucleotides, the CDR3 is TGCGCCAGCAGGCCGGGACAGAACAGTGAAAAACTGTTTTTT. Looking up the rest from reference TRBV5-1 and TRBJ1-4 gives the full variable domain: KAGVTQTPRYLIKTRGQQVTLSCSPISGHRSVSWYQQTPGQGLQFLFEYFSETQRNKGNFPGRFSGRQFSNSRSEMNVSTLELGDSALYLCASRPGQNSEKLFFGSGTQLSVL.

This clonotype was found many times. The chain uses TRBV12-3 or TRBV12-4 and TRBJ2-2, with TRBD2 matching 7 bases. There are 14 residues in the CDR3. Trimming took 3 bases from V and 6 from J; bases not matched to a gene: 4. CDR3 residues: CASSFNGGAGELFF. CDR3 nucleotide sequence: TGTGCCAGCAGTTTTAATGGGGGGGCCGGGGAGCTGTTTTTT.

This clonotype was recorded at least ten times. V and J are TRBV9 and TRBJ1-6; D remains unclear. Trimming left V 4 bases short and J 5 bases short, with 10 bases between. The CDR3 covers 14 residues. Per germline, CDR1 SGDLS and CDR2 YYNGEE. The CDR3 is CASSPVSNNSPLHF. CDR3 in DNA: TGTGCCAGCAGCCCCGTCAGCAATAATTCACCCCTCCACTTT.

This chain links TRBV12-3 or TRBV12-4 with TRBJ2-1; D is perhaps TRBD1 (6 bases). V lost 3 bases to trimming and J lost 8 bases, with 14 bases between them. The CDR3 is 14 residues long. The CDR3 nucleotides are TGTGCCAGCAGTTTTGGAGACAGGATGGATGAGCAGTTCTTC. Protein product: CASSFGDRMDEQFF.

This clonotype was detected only a few times. The J gene is TRBJ2-7, the V gene TRBV7-6; no firm D call. The CDR3 runs 13 residues. V dropped 4 bases and J dropped 2 bases, with 9 bases sitting between them. Germline V CDR1 and CDR2: SGHVS, FNYEAQ. CDR3 sequence: CASSSRPTYEQYF. The CDR3, as DNA: TGTGCCAGCAGCTCCCGGCCTACCTACGAGCAGTACTTC.

This clonotype was seen ten or more times. This chain joins TRBV10-3 and TRBJ1-1, with 8 positions matching TRBD1. Germline V gives CDR1 ENHRY, CDR2 SYGVKD. The J segment lost 4 bases and the V segment lost 10 bases, leaving 5 bases of the junction unmatched. The CDR3 totals 12 residues. As DNA, the CDR3 is TGTGCCACGCAGGGGGCGATCACTGAAGCTTTCTTT. Translated, it gives CATQGAITEAFF.

This clonotype was seen once. J is TRBJ2-7 and V is TRBV9, with 8 bases that match TRBD1. The CDR3 extends over 14 amino acids. Germline V gene data show CDR1 as SGDLS and CDR2 as YYNGEE. V dropped 7 bases and J dropped 2; count of bases not matched to a gene: 8. The CDR3 DNA reads as TGTGCCAGCTGCGCCGGACAGGGAGCCTACGAGCAGTACTTC. Translating gives CASCAGQGAYEQYF.

This clonotype was seen a few times. This chain joins TRBV12-3 or TRBV12-4 and TRBJ2-3; no firm D call. V was clipped by 5 bases and J by 0 bases, with 12 bases between them. This CDR3 is built from 15 residues. CDR3 coding DNA: TGTGCCAGCAGTCCGCGGACGTCTAGCACAGATACGCAGTATTTT. This sequence encodes CASSPRTSSTDTQYF.

This chain connects TRBV5-1 to TRBJ2-2, with 9 nucleotides matching TRBD1. Trimming at V came to 4 bases and at J to 6 bases, leaving 7 bases not matched to a gene. Germline assignment: CDR1 SGHRS and CDR2 YFSETQ. The CDR3 contains 15 residues. The CDR3 DNA reads TGCGCCAGCAGCACGCTACAGGGGGCGGCCGGGGAGCTGTTTTTT. Translating gives CASSTLQGAAGELFF.

There are many counts of this clonotype. The chain recombines TRBV9 with TRBJ2-7; D may be TRBD2 (5 bases). The germline gives CDR1 SGDLS, CDR2 YYNGEE. Trimming took 4 bases from V and 4 from J, leaving 27 bases between them. This CDR3 region has 18 residues. The CDR3 nucleotides are TGTGCCAGCAGCCCCAGCCCAAAGAGGGCCACGAGTTTATACGAGCAGTACTTC. Translation: CASSPSPKRATSLYEQYF.

This clonotype has ten or more counts. The genes are TRBV5-1 and TRBJ2-3; no clear D gene. The CDR3 has 12 amino acids. Germline V gives CDR1 SGHRS, CDR2 YFSETQ. Trimming stripped 1 base from V and 5 bases from J, with 5 bases between. This CDR3 is CASSLTEDTQYF. CDR3 in DNA: TGCGCCAGCAGCTTGACGGAAGATACGCAGTATTTT.

This clonotype was seen only a few times. The rearrangement links TRBV3-1 to TRBJ2-1; tentatively, D is TRBD2 (6 bases). V dropped 7 bases and J dropped 1 base, with 11 bases sitting between them. Germline V gene sequence: CDR1 LGHDT, CDR2 YNNKEL (reference sequence). The CDR3 length is 14 residues. In nucleotides, the CDR3 is TGTGCCAGCACCCCGGGAGAATCCTACAATGAGCAGTTCTTC. Translation gives CASTPGESYNEQFF.

This clonotype has more than one count but fewer than ten. The V call is TRBV7-2, the J call TRBJ2-7, with D possibly being TRBD2 (5 bases). The CDR3 has 14 residues. Trimming cost V 2 bases and J 3 bases, with 11 bases left between them. CDR1 is SGHTA, CDR2 FQGNSA, per germline. The CDR3: CASSLSRDLYEQYF. The CDR3, as DNA: TGTGCCAGCAGCTTATCCCGGGATCTCTACGAGCAGTACTTC.

Details on this clonotype: This sequence may be a read error, since a much larger clone differs from it by one base. The V call is TRBV5-1, the J call TRBJ2-1, with D perhaps TRBD2 (5 bases). The CDR3 consists of 13 residues. Germline lookup yields CDR1 SGHRS and CDR2 YFSETQ. The CDR3 protein is CASSLQLVGEHFF. The CDR3, as DNA: TGCGCCAGCAGCTTGCAACTAGTCGGTGAGCATTTCTTC.